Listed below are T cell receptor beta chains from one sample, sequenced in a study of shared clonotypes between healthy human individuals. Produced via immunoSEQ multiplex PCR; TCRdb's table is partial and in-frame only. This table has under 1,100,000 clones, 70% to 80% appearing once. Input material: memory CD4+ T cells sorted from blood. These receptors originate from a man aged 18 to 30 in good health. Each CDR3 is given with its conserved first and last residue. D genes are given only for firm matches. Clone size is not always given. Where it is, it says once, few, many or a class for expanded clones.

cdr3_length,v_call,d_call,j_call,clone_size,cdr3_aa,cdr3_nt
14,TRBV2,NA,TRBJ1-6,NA,CASTPDSPNSPLHF,TGTGCCAGCACCCCGGACAGTCCTAATTCACCCCTCCACTTT
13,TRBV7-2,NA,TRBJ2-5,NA,CASSPRLQETQYF,TGTGCCAGCAGCCCCCGGCTCCAAGAGACCCAGTACTTC
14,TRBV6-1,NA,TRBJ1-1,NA,CASTKGPMNTEAFF,TGTGCCAGCACGAAGGGACCGATGAACACTGAAGCTTTCTTT
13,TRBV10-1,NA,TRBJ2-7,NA,CASDSWSSYEQYF,TGCGCCAGTGATTCCTGGAGCTCCTACGAGCAGTACTTC
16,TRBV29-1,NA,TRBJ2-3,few,CSVASRGTAITDTQYF,TGCAGCGTCGCATCAAGAGGGACCGCTATCACAGATACGCAGTATTTT
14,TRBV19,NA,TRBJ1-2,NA,CASSIPKSGYGYTF,TGTGCCAGTAGTATTCCCAAATCCGGCTATGGCTACACCTTC
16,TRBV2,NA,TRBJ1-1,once,CASSEYGGASYTEAFF,TGTGCCAGCAGTGAATATGGCGGGGCGTCTTACACTGAAGCTTTCTTT
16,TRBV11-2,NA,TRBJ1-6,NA,CASSLVVGGISSPLHF,TGTGCCAGCAGCCTAGTAGTAGGGGGTATTAGTTCACCCCTCCACTTT
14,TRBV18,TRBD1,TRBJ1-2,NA,CASSLLDRGKGYTF,TGTGCCAGCTCACTATTGGACAGGGGGAAAGGCTACACCTTC
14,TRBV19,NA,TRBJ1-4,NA,CASSSGSPGEKLFF,TGTGCCAGTAGTTCGGGCTCGCCCGGCGAAAAACTGTTTTTT
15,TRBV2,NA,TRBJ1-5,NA,CASSEEGNSNQPQHF,TGTGCCAGCAGTGAAGAGGGTAATAGCAATCAGCCCCAGCATTTT
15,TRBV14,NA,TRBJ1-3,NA,CASSPGVTLQYTIYF,TGTGCCAGCAGCCCCGGAGTGACCCTTCAATACACCATATATTTT
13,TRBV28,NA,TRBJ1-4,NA,CASSLWGREKLFF,TGTGCCAGCAGTTTATGGGGCAGGGAAAAACTGTTTTTT
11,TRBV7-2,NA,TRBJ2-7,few,CASSLVYEQYF,TGTGCCAGCAGCTTAGTCTACGAGCAGTACTTC
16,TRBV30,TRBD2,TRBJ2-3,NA,CAWRPTSGRPADTQYF,TGTGCCTGGAGGCCCACTAGCGGGAGGCCCGCAGATACGCAGTATTTT
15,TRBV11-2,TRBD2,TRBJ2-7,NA,CASSDRRTSGNEQYF,TGTGCCAGCAGCGACCGCCGGACTAGCGGGAACGAGCAGTACTTC
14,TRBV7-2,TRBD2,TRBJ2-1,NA,CASSSSGGQPLGFF,TGTGCCAGCAGCTCCAGCGGGGGGCAGCCCCTAGGGTTCTTC
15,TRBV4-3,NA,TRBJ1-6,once,CASSQEEGVNSPLHF,TGCGCCAGCAGCCAAGAAGAGGGAGTCAATTCACCCCTCCACTTT
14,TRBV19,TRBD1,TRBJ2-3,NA,CASSSPGGTDTQYF,TGTGCCAGTAGTTCGCCAGGGGGTACAGATACGCAGTATTTT
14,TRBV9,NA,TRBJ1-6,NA,CASSVDPGPSPLHF,TGTGCCAGCAGCGTTGATCCAGGTCCTTCACCCCTCCACTTT
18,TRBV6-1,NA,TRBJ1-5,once,CASSGRTALVTSNQPQHF,TGTGCCAGCAGTGGTCGGACAGCATTGGTTACCTCTAATCAGCCCCAGCATTTT